This paragraph reports one T cell receptor (beta chain). These data come from a study of CD8 T cells in Susac syndrome. V was cut by 4 bases and J by 0 bases, with 13 bases left in between. The CDR3 loop spans 14 amino acids. CDR1 is SQVTM, CDR2 ANQGSEA, per germline. Random hexamers were used to reverse transcribe roughly 0.5 to 1 ug of RNA. In TCRdb, the immunoSEQ multiplex PCR reads were re-called with MiXCR into one record per CDR3 protein. The profile shows roughly 250,000 distinct CDR3 sequences, almost 97% of them singletons. The chain has TRBV29-1 and TRBJ2-7; perhaps TRBD2 as D (6 bases). The material sequenced was CD4+ T cells from PBMCs. This TCR was sampled from a human donor with Susac syndrome. In DNA, the CDR3 is TGCAGCGTTGGATGGAGCGGGTACTCCTACGAGCAGTACTTC. Translated: CSVGWSGYSYEQYF.